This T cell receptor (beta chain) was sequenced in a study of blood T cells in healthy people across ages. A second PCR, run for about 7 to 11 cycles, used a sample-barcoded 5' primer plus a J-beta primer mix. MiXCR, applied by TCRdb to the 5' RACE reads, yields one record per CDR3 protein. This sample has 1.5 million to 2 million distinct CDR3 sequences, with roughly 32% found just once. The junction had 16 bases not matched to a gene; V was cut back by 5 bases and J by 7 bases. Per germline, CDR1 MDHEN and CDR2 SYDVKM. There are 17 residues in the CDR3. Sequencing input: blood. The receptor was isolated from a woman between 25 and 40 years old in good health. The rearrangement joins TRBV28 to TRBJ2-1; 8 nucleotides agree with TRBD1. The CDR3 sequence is CASSVVTGGLSGNEQFF. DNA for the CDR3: TGTGCCAGCAGTGTTGTAACAGGGGGTTTATCGGGTAATGAGCAGTTCTTC.